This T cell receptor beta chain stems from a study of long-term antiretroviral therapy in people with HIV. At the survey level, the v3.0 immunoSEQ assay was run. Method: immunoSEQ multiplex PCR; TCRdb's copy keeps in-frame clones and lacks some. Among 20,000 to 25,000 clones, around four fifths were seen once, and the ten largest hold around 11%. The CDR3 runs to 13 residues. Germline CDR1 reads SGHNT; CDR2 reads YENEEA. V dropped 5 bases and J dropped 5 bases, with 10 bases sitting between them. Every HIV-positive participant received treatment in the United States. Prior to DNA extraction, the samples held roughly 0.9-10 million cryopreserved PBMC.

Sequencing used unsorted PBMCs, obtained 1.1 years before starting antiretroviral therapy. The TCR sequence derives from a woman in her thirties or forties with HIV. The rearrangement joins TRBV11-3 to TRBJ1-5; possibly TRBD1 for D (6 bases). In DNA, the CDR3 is TGTGCCAGCAGCAAGGACAGCGATCAGCCCCAGCATTTT. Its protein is CASSKDSDQPQHF.